This T cell receptor (beta chain) was sequenced for a study of blood T cell repertoires in COVID-19. The CDR3 is 12 residues long. Trimming stripped 6 bases from V and 0 bases from J, with 5 bases between. Germline V CDR1 and CDR2: MGHDK, SYGVNS. Libraries were prepared by immunoSEQ multiplex PCR; TCRdb keeps only in-frame clonotypes and omits some of them. Here the sample spans 200,000 to 300,000 clones, about 88% being singletons. The chain uses TRBV25-1 and TRBJ1-2; no firm D call. The TCR sequence derives from a woman aged 60-75 years with COVID-19, enrolled during active disease. Material: peripheral blood. The CDR3 spells CASRETNYGYTF. CDR3 nucleotides: TGTGCCAGCAGGGAGACTAACTATGGCTACACCTTC.